The T cell receptor beta chain under discussion was sequenced for a study of somatic mutations in cytotoxic T cells in rheumatoid arthritis. Study context: Flow sorting of some V beta antibody-stained T cells reached nearly 100% purity, with V beta1+ cells also TCRB-sequenced. Study outcomes and limitations: Significant differences in CD8+ T-cell clonality were not found between rheumatoid arthritis patients and healthy controls (age-matched). Greater age accompanied higher CD8+ clonality in rheumatoid arthritis patients, a pattern that was absent in healthy controls.

In the case of this clone: Its antigen is unknown.

Only in-frame clones appear in the TCRdb table, and some are missing; sequencing was by immunoSEQ multiplex PCR. The sample has some 27,000 clones; 74% are singletons. This CDR3 region has 17 residues. Trimming at V came to 3 bases and at J to 0 bases, leaving 10 bases not matched to a gene. The germline V gene encodes CDR1 SGHVS and CDR2 FQNEAQ. The chain combines TRBV7-8 with TRBJ2-7; TRBD2 matches 8 bases. Sample: CD8+ T cells sorted from blood. This receptor was identified in a woman aged 18-29 years in good health. CDR3 sequence: CASSFLSGSLISYEQYF. CDR3 coding DNA: TGTGCCAGCAGCTTCCTGAGCGGGAGTTTGATCTCCTACGAGCAGTACTTC.